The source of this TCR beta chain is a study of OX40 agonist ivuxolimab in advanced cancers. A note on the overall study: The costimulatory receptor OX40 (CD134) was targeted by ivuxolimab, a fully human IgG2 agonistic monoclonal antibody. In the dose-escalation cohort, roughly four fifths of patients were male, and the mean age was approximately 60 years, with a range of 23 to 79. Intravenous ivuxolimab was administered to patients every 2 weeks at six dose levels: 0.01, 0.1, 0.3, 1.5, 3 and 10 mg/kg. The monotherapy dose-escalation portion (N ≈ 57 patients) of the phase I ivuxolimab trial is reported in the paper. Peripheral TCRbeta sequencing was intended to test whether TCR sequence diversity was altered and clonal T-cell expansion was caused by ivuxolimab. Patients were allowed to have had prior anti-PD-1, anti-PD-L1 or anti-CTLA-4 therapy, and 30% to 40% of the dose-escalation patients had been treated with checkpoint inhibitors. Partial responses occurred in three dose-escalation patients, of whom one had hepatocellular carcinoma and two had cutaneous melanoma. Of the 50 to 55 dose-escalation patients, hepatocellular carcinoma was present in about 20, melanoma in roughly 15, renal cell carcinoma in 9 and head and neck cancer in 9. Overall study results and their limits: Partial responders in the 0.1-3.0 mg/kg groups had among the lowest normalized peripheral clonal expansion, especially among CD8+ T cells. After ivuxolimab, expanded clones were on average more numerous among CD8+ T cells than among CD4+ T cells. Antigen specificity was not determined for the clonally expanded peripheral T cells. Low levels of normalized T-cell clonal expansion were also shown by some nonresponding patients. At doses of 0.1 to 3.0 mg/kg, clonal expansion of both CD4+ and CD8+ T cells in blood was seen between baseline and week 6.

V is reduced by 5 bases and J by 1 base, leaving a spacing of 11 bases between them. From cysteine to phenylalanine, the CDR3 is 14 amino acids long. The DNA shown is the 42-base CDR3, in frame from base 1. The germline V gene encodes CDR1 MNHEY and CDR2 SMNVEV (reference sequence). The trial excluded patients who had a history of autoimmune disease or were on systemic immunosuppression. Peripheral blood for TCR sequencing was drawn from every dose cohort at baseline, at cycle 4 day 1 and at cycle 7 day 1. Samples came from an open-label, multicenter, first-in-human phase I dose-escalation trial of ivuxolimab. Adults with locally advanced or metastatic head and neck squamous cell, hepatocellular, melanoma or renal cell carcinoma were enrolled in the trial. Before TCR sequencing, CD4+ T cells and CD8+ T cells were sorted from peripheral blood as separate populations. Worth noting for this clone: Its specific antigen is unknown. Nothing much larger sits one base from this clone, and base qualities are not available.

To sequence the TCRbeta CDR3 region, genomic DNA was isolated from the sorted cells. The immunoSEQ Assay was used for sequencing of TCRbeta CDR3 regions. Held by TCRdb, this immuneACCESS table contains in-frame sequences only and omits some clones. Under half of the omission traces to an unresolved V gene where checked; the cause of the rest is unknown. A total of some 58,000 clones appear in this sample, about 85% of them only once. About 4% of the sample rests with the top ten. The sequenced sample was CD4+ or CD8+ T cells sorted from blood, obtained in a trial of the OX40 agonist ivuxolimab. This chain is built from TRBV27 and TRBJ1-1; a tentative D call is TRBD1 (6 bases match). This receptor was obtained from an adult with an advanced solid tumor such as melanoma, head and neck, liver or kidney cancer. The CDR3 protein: CASSTGSANTEAFF. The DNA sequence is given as TGTGCCAGCAGTACAGGGTCGGCGAACACTGAAGCTTTCTTT.